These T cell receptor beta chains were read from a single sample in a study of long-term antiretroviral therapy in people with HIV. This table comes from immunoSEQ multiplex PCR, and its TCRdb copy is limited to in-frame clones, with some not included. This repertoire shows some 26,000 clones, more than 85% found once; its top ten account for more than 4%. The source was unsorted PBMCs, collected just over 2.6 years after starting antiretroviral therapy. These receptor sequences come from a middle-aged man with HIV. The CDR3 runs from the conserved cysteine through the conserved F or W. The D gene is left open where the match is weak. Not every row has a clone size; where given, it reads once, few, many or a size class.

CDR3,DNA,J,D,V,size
CASTLDRDTEAFF,TGTGCCAGCACCCTAGACAGGGACACTGAAGCTTTCTTT,TRBJ1-1,TRBD1,TRBV11-2,-
CASCAEGLRTYNEQFF,TGTGCCAGCTGTGCTGAAGGGTTAAGGACCTACAATGAGCAGTTCTTC,TRBJ2-1,-,TRBV27,-
CASSLETGYEQFF,TGTGCCAGCAGCTTGGAAACAGGGTATGAGCAGTTCTTC,TRBJ2-1,-,TRBV7-9,-
CATSSWDSHNEQFF,TGTGCCACCAGCAGCTGGGACAGTCACAATGAGCAGTTCTTC,TRBJ2-1,TRBD1,TRBV15,few
CASSPDRDQPQHF,TGTGCCAGTAGTCCTGACAGAGATCAGCCCCAGCATTTT,TRBJ1-5,-,TRBV19,-
CAGSRDRSNRGYTF,TGTGCCGGATCTCGGGACAGGTCAAACCGGGGCTACACCTTC,TRBJ1-2,TRBD1,TRBV28,once
CASSSISTGDSNQPQHF,TGTGCCAGCAGCAGTATAAGTACGGGGGATAGCAATCAGCCCCAGCATTTT,TRBJ1-5,-,TRBV7-9,-
CASSLEGTGVTTDTQYF,TGTGCCAGCAGCTTAGAGGGAACAGGGGTAACCACAGATACGCAGTATTTT,TRBJ2-3,TRBD1,TRBV7-8,few
CASSFTSDVHEQYF,TGCGCCAGCAGCTTTACTAGCGACGTACACGAGCAGTACTTC,TRBJ2-7,TRBD2,TRBV5-1,-
CASSYRQGLGYTF,TGTGCCAGCAGTTATCGGCAGGGGCTTGGCTACACCTTC,TRBJ1-2,-,TRBV6-5,-
CASSLTGSYNEQFF,TGTGCCAGCAGCTTAACAGGGAGTTACAATGAGCAGTTCTTC,TRBJ2-1,-,TRBV11-2,once
CASSLTKSWNNQPQHF,TGTGCCAGCAGTTTAACGAAGTCTTGGAACAATCAGCCCCAGCATTTT,TRBJ1-5,-,TRBV28,-
CASSVQGLAGGAKNIQYF,TGTGCCAGCAGTGTGCAGGGACTAGCGGGAGGAGCCAAAAACATTCAGTACTTC,TRBJ2-4,TRBD2,TRBV2,-
CASSLGPDRPEAFF,TGTGCCAGCAGCCTCGGGCCCGACAGGCCTGAAGCTTTCTTT,TRBJ1-1,-,TRBV7-3,-
CASSSRLDLSYNEQFF,TGTGCCAGCAGCTCACGACTAGACCTTTCCTACAATGAGCAGTTCTTC,TRBJ2-1,-,TRBV11-2,-
CASSDRDRGGKLFF,TGTGCCAGCAGTGACCGGGACAGGGGTGGGAAACTGTTTTTT,TRBJ1-4,TRBD1,TRBV6-1,-
CASSLWTVSGNTIYF,TGTGCCAGCAGTCTCTGGACAGTCTCTGGAAACACCATATATTTT,TRBJ1-3,-,TRBV28,-
CASSSQGAGETQYF,TGTGCCAGCAGCTCACAGGGGGCGGGGGAGACCCAGTACTTC,TRBJ2-5,TRBD1,TRBV2,-
CAISPGGGNTEAFF,TGTGCCATTTCCCCAGGTGGGGGGAACACTGAAGCTTTCTTT,TRBJ1-1,-,TRBV28,-
CASSQSVGGGKQYF,TGCGCCAGCAGCCAATCGGTGGGGGGCGGCAAGCAGTACTTC,TRBJ2-7,-,TRBV4-1,-
CASSLATSGLLGDTQYF,TGTGCCAGCAGCTTAGCTACTAGCGGCCTGCTCGGAGATACGCAGTATTTT,TRBJ2-3,TRBD2,TRBV7-9,-
CASTSGQGKQKVEKLFF,TGCGCCAGCACTTCTGGTCAGGGAAAACAGAAGGTAGAAAAACTGTTTTTT,TRBJ1-4,-,TRBV4-1,-
CASSYSTGTADYEQYF,TGTGCCAGCAGTTACTCGACCGGGACAGCGGACTACGAGCAGTACTTC,TRBJ2-7,TRBD1,TRBV6-5,-
CASSLVPGQGPDTQYF,TGTGCCAGCAGTCTAGTGCCGGGACAGGGGCCAGATACGCAGTATTTT,TRBJ2-3,TRBD1,TRBV7-2,-
CASSPKFDADTQYF,TGTGCCAGCAGCCCTAAATTTGACGCAGATACGCAGTATTTT,TRBJ2-3,-,TRBV11-3,-
CASSDQRQGGDQPQHF,TGTGCCAGCAGCGACCAAAGACAGGGCGGCGATCAGCCCCAGCATTTT,TRBJ1-5,TRBD1,TRBV4-2,-
CSVEDHHGGPGLGDLAGNTIYF,TGCAGCGTTGAAGACCATCATGGGGGACCGGGTCTTGGAGACTTGGCTGGAAACACCATATATTTT,TRBJ1-3,-,TRBV29-1,-
CAISEPGAKNIQYF,TGTGCCATCAGTGAGCCAGGGGCCAAAAACATTCAGTACTTC,TRBJ2-4,-,TRBV10-3,-
CASRDSTNYGYTF,TGTGCCAGTCGGGACAGCACTAACTATGGCTACACCTTC,TRBJ1-2,TRBD1,TRBV28,-
CASSSTRGASTDTQYF,TGTGCCAGCAGCTCGACCCGCGGGGCTAGCACAGATACGCAGTATTTT,TRBJ2-3,-,TRBV7-9,-
CASSLVGTGYSPLHF,TGTGCCAGCAGCTTAGTCGGGACAGGTTATTCACCCCTCCACTTT,TRBJ1-6,TRBD1,TRBV7-9,few
CATSLQRARGTYEQYF,TGTGCCACCTCCCTCCAGCGCGCGCGGGGGACCTACGAGCAGTACTTC,TRBJ2-7,TRBD2,TRBV10-3,-
CASSYHRGGLREKLFF,TGTGCCAGCAGTTATCACCGAGGGGGCCTACGTGAAAAACTGTTTTTT,TRBJ1-4,TRBD1,TRBV6-5,-
CASCEGGISYNEQFF,TGTGCCAGCTGCGAGGGCGGGATCTCCTACAATGAGCAGTTCTTC,TRBJ2-1,-,TRBV18,-
CASSPNLLSGANVLTF,TGTGCCAGCAGCCCAAACCTTCTCTCTGGGGCCAACGTCCTGACTTTC,TRBJ2-6,-,TRBV9,-
CAWSVGTGHQETQYF,TGTGCCTGGAGTGTAGGGACAGGTCACCAAGAGACCCAGTACTTC,TRBJ2-5,TRBD1,TRBV30,-
CASGEGTWEETQYF,TGTGCTAGTGGAGAAGGGACCTGGGAAGAGACCCAGTACTTC,TRBJ2-5,-,TRBV12-5,-
CASTLGGIAGTEAFF,TGCGCCAGCACCCTGGGAGGGATTGCGGGCACTGAAGCTTTCTTT,TRBJ1-1,-,TRBV5-1,-
CASSVDLTYEQYF,TGTGCCAGCAGTGTGGACTTGACCTACGAGCAGTACTTC,TRBJ2-7,-,TRBV9,-
CSVVRMGDEKLFF,TGCAGCGTTGTCCGGATGGGGGATGAAAAACTGTTTTTT,TRBJ1-4,-,TRBV29-1,-
CASPSGGVTGELFF,TGTGCCAGCCCCAGCGGGGGGGTTACCGGGGAGCTGTTTTTT,TRBJ2-2,TRBD2,TRBV6-1,-
CASSMRRRKDTEAFF,TGTGCCAGTAGTATGCGACGGAGAAAGGACACTGAAGCTTTCTTT,TRBJ1-1,-,TRBV19,-
CASSEYGSGFLKTQYF,TGTGCCAGCAGTGAATACGGTAGCGGGTTCTTAAAGACCCAGTACTTC,TRBJ2-5,TRBD2,TRBV25-1,-
CASSPQGQGTYEQYF,TGTGCCAGCTCACCTCAAGGACAGGGAACCTACGAGCAGTACTTC,TRBJ2-7,TRBD1,TRBV18,-
CASSWSIASGYEQYF,TGTGCCAGCAGTTGGTCCATCGCTAGCGGGTACGAGCAGTACTTC,TRBJ2-7,TRBD2,TRBV27,-
CASRAGTGSYGYTF,TGTGCCAGCAGGGCCGGGACAGGGTCCTATGGCTACACCTTC,TRBJ1-2,TRBD1,TRBV2,-
CASSLGGRDQPQHF,TGTGCCAGCAGCTTAGGGGGACGGGATCAGCCCCAGCATTTT,TRBJ1-5,-,TRBV7-9,-
CASSDRVSGYTF,TGTGCCAGCAGCGACAGGGTTTCTGGCTACACCTTC,TRBJ1-2,TRBD1,TRBV7-2,-
CASRAQETQYF,TGTGCCAGCAGAGCGCAAGAGACCCAGTACTTC,TRBJ2-5,-,TRBV28,once
CASSLDPLAGGGELFF,TGTGCCAGCAGCTTAGATCCTCTAGCGGGAGGCGGGGAGCTGTTTTTT,TRBJ2-2,TRBD2,TRBV7-2,-
CATSRGQGSYEQYF,TGTGCCACCAGCAGAGGACAGGGGTCCTACGAGCAGTACTTC,TRBJ2-7,TRBD1,TRBV15,once
CSVTGTGVTNEKLFF,TGCAGCGTTACCGGGACAGGGGTCACTAATGAAAAACTGTTTTTT,TRBJ1-4,TRBD1,TRBV29-1,-
CASSDRGRKTQYF,TGTGCCAGCAGCGACAGGGGGCGCAAGACCCAGTACTTC,TRBJ2-5,TRBD1,TRBV7-2,once
CASSRLMQAVAFF,TGTGCCAGCAGCCGTCTTATGCAGGCGGTAGCTTTCTTT,TRBJ1-1,-,TRBV5-5,-